This T cell receptor (beta chain) is from a study of technical replicates of blood from a handful of donors. Assay used: immunoSEQ multiplex PCR; TCRdb lists only in-frame clones, some missing. The profile shows 79,000 or so clones, around 90% of them singletons. The CDR3 runs 14 residues. V lost 10 bases to trimming and J lost 1 base, with 14 bases between them. Germline V CDR1 and CDR2: MNHEY, SVGAGI. V and J are TRBV6-5 and TRBJ1-5; maybe TRBD1 (5 bases). Sequencing used T cells isolated from PBMCs. The receptor was isolated from a human donor in good health. The CDR3 DNA reads as TGTGCCACGGCAGGGCTTTCGAGCAATCAGCCCCAGCATTTT. Translation: CATAGLSSNQPQHF.